This is a list of T cell receptor beta chains from one sample in a study of cytomegalovirus exposure and HLA in healthy donors. Measured with immunoSEQ multiplex PCR; TCRdb has only the in-frame clones, and not every one. Counted here are 250,000 to 300,000 clones, 85% to 95% occurring once; the ten biggest clones make up less than 2%. The sequenced material came from PBMCs. The receptors come from a girl aged 2 to 9 in good health and CMV-seronegative. The CDR3 runs from the conserved cysteine through the conserved F or W. The D gene is left open where the match is weak. Clone size is given for some rows only: seen once, a few or many times, or a class if the clone is expanded.

J | size | D | V | CDR3 | DNA
TRBJ2-2 | . | TRBD1 | TRBV6-5 | CASSYIRGMAGELFF | TGTGCCAGCAGTTACATCAGGGGGATGGCCGGGGAGCTGTTTTTT
TRBJ1-4 | . | . | TRBV7-9 | CASSTPGGTNEKLFF | TGTGCCAGCAGCACGCCGGGCGGGACTAATGAAAAACTGTTTTTT
TRBJ1-5 | . | . | TRBV2 | CASRPGEGNQPRHF | TGTGCCAGCAGGCCAGGGGAGGGCAATCAGCCCCGGCATTTT
TRBJ2-3 | few | TRBD2 | TRBV27 | CASSGAGGRSDTQYF | TGTGCCAGCAGTGGAGCGGGAGGTCGGTCAGATACGCAGTATTTT
TRBJ1-3 | . | . | TRBV30 | CAWSLGGISSGNTIYF | TGTGCCTGGAGTCTTGGGGGGATCAGCTCTGGAAACACCATATATTTT
TRBJ2-2 | once | . | TRBV6-5 | CASSKLRTSGELFF | TGTGCCAGCAGTAAACTGAGAACCTCCGGGGAGCTGTTTTTT
TRBJ2-2 | . | TRBD1 | TRBV28 | CASSLLGRGQGGELFF | TGTGCCAGCAGTTTATTGGGCAGGGGGCAGGGCGGGGAGCTGTTTTTT
TRBJ2-7 | . | TRBD1 | TRBV18 | CASSPDRGSQEQYF | TGTGCCAGCTCCCCCGACAGGGGCTCCCAGGAGCAGTACTTC
TRBJ2-1 | . | . | TRBV9 | CASSGGSSFFSYNEQFF | TGTGCCAGCAGCGGTGGTAGCTCCTTCTTCTCCTACAATGAGCAGTTCTTC
TRBJ1-1 | few | . | TRBV28 | CASLLSGGLSFF | TGTGCCAGTCTTTTGTCGGGGGGGTTGTCTTTCTTT
TRBJ1-5 | . | . | TRBV9 | CASSVGGPNQPQHF | TGTGCCAGCAGCGTAGGGGGCCCTAATCAGCCCCAGCATTTT
TRBJ2-5 | . | TRBD2 | TRBV5-1 | CASSLDGTSVETQYF | TGCGCCAGCAGCTTGGATGGTACTAGCGTGGAGACCCAGTACTTC
TRBJ1-5 | once | . | TRBV5-6 | CASSLRGFNQPQHF | TGTGCCAGCAGCCTCAGGGGCTTCAATCAGCCCCAGCATTTT
TRBJ2-5 | . | . | TRBV2 | CASIPPLSLGTQYF | TGTGCCAGCATCCCGCCGCTAAGTCTTGGGACCCAGTACTTC
TRBJ2-3 | . | TRBD2 | TRBV6-5 | CASSSASGSSTDTQYF | TGTGCCAGCAGTTCGGCTAGCGGGTCTAGCACAGATACGCAGTATTTT
TRBJ2-5 | . | . | TRBV18 | CASSLQFQETQYF | TGTGCCAGCTCACTGCAGTTCCAAGAGACCCAGTACTTC
TRBJ1-1 | . | . | TRBV25-1 | CASRIPLGWSGGGTEAFF | TGTGCCAGCAGGATACCCCTTGGTTGGTCAGGAGGAGGCACTGAAGCTTTCTTT
TRBJ2-7 | . | TRBD1 | TRBV5-1 | CASSSPDRGSYEQYF | TGCGCCAGCAGCTCCCCGGACAGGGGGAGCTACGAGCAGTACTTC
TRBJ2-2 | . | . | TRBV5-4 | CASSPAGSRNSRELFF | TGTGCCAGCAGCCCCGCGGGGTCCCGGAATTCCCGGGAGCTGTTTTTT
TRBJ1-1 | . | . | TRBV6-1 | CASTPDNEAFF | TGTGCCAGCACCCCGGACAATGAAGCTTTCTTT
TRBJ1-4 | few | . | TRBV20-1 | CSARVREKLFF | TGCAGTGCTAGAGTGCGCGAAAAACTGTTTTTT
TRBJ2-7 | once | TRBD2 | TRBV6-5 | CASSYSAGGRYEQYF | TGTGCCAGCAGTTACTCTGCGGGGGGGCGGTACGAGCAGTACTTC
TRBJ2-6 | . | . | TRBV9 | CASSVVGAGANVLTF | TGTGCCAGCAGCGTAGTAGGGGCGGGGGCCAACGTCCTGACTTTC
TRBJ2-1 | . | . | TRBV12-5 | CARRTNNNEQFF | TGTGCACGGAGAACCAATAACAATGAGCAGTTCTTC
TRBJ2-2 | once | TRBD2 | TRBV5-1 | CASSLSLAGANTGELFF | TGCGCCAGCAGCTTGAGCCTAGCGGGAGCTAACACCGGGGAGCTGTTTTTT